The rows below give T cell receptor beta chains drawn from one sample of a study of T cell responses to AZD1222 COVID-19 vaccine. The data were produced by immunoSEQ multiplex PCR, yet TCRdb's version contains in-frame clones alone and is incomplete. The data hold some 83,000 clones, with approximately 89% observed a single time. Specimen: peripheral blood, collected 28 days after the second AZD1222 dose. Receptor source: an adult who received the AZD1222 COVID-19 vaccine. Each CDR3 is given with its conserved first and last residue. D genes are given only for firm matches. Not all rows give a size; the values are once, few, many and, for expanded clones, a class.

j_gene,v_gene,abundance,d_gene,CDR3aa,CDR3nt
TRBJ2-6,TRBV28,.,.,CASSLSPLGRGDSGANVLTF,TGTGCCAGCAGTTTATCCCCCTTAGGGAGGGGGGACTCTGGGGCCAACGTCCTGACTTTC
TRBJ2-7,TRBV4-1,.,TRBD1,CASSLLDREAYEQYF,TGCGCCAGCAGCCTACTGGACAGGGAAGCCTACGAGCAGTACTTC
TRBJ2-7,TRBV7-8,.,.,CASSLHEGDSYEQYF,TGTGCCAGCAGCCTCCACGAGGGGGACTCCTACGAGCAGTACTTC
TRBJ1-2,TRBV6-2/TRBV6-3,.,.,CASSYIPSGRAKNYGYTF,TGTGCCAGCAGTTACATTCCGTCCGGGAGGGCGAAAAACTATGGCTACACCTTC
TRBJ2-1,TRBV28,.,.,CASSLHLAGNEQFF,TGTGCCAGCAGTTTACACCTCGCGGGTAATGAGCAGTTCTTC
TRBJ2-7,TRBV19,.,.,CASSFQKEQYF,TGTGCCAGTAGTTTCCAGAAAGAGCAGTACTTC
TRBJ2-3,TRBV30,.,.,CAWSVAGDTQYF,TGTGCCTGGAGTGTAGCTGGAGATACGCAGTATTTT
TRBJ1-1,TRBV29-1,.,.,CSARAGAEAFF,TGCAGCGCCCGGGCAGGGGCTGAAGCTTTCTTT
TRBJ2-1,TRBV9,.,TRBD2,CASSPSSGGAGPQFF,TGTGCCAGCAGCCCCTCTAGCGGGGGGGCAGGCCCCCAGTTCTTC
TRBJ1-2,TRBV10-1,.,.,CASSPDSPWGYTF,TGCGCCAGCAGCCCGGACAGCCCGTGGGGCTACACCTTC
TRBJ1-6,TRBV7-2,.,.,CASSKEGTYNSPLHF,TGTGCCAGCAGCAAAGAGGGGACGTATAATTCACCCCTCCACTTT
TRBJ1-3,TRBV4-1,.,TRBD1,CASRPDRGDGNTIYF,TGCGCCAGCAGACCCGACAGGGGGGACGGAAACACCATATATTTT
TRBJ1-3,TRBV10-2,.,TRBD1,CASSRGLDGNTIYF,TGCGCCAGCAGCAGGGGGCTAGATGGAAACACCATATATTTT
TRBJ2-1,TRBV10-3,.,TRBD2,CAISGGLAEDEQFF,TGTGCCATCAGTGGGGGACTAGCGGAGGATGAGCAGTTCTTC
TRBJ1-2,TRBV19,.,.,CASSIDRTDPYGYTF,TGTGCCAGTAGTATAGATCGGACGGACCCCTATGGCTACACCTTC
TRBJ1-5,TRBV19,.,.,CASSRTAYSNQPQHF,TGTGCCTCTTCCCGGACAGCCTATAGCAATCAGCCCCAGCATTTT
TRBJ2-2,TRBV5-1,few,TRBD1,CASSPEGQGGTGELFF,TGCGCCAGCAGCCCCGAAGGACAGGGAGGAACCGGGGAGCTGTTTTTT
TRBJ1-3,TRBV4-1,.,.,CASSQVSGAGNTIYF,TGCGCCAGCAGCCAAGTTTCCGGGGCTGGAAACACCATATATTTT
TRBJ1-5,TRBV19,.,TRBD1,CAIQGALNQPQHF,TGTGCGATTCAGGGGGCCCTAAATCAGCCCCAGCATTTT